This TCR beta chain stems from a study of T cell responses to AZD1222 COVID-19 vaccine. V dropped 2 bases and J dropped 6 bases, with 11 bases sitting between them. The germline gives CDR1 MNHEY, CDR2 SMNVEV (reference sequence). The CDR3 extends over 14 amino acids. Some clones are missing from TCRdb's copy, which holds only in-frame ones; the method was immunoSEQ multiplex PCR. The sample carries 120,000 or so clones, around nine tenths recorded once. The genes are TRBV27 and TRBJ2-1; tentative D call: TRBD2 (6 bases). This sequence originates from an adult who received the MenACWY meningococcal vaccine as a control. The sequencing here drew on peripheral blood, taken 28 days after the second dose of the MenACWY control vaccine. The CDR3 sequence: CASSLLATANEQFF. CDR3 nucleotides: TGTGCCAGCAGTTTACTAGCGACGGCCAATGAGCAGTTCTTC.